Following are 18 T cell receptor beta chains from one sample sequenced in a study of post-analysis software for immune sequencing data (dated by TCRdb to between 2014 and 2016). General study outcomes and caveats: Four to six TRBV segments, including TRBV5-6, TRBV5-1 and TRBV20-1, were significantly more frequent in patients than controls.

These TCRs' antigens remain unknown. Libraries were built with PCR. TCRdb records Illumina HiSeq 2500 as the sequencer. To reduce PCR and sequencing biases, unique molecular identifiers were built into the TCR beta cDNA libraries. The raw public reads went through TCRdb reprocessing: fastp at Q25, MiXCR clone calling, in-frame beta chains kept. Under each unique CDR3 protein, matching rows form one entry showing the most common genes and DNA. Recorded for this sample are some 500,000 distinct CDR3 sequences; approximately 45% of them occurred a single time. The ten largest account for 9% to 14% of the sample. Specimen: blood. These receptors all stem from a girl aged 5-17 years with multiple sclerosis.

The CDR3 DNA reads TGTGCCAGCAGCTGGATTACAGGGAGAAACTATGGCTACACCTTC. This translates into CASSWITGRNYGYTF. The chain couples TRBV12-3 or TRBV12-4 to TRBJ1-2, with D perhaps TRBD1 (6 bases). This CDR3 comprises 15 residues. V dropped 6 bases and J dropped 2 bases, with 16 bases sitting between them.

The J gene is TRBJ2-4, the V gene TRBV5-1; unclear D gene. The J call may be mistaken, given a closer DNA end match to TRBJ2-7. Germline V gene data show CDR1 as SGHRS and CDR2 as YFSETQ. This CDR3 is 13 amino acids long. CDR3 protein: CASSLEGPNEQYF. CDR3 sequence (DNA): TGCGCCAGCAGCTTGGAAGGTCCCAACGAGCAGTACTTC.

This rearrangement joins TRBV11-1 to TRBJ2-1; 8 positions match TRBD2. CDR3 size: 14 residues. Germline trimming cut 5 bases from V and 6 bases from J; bases unmatched to any gene: 6. Germline-derived CDR1 and CDR2 are SGHAT and FQDESV (reference sequence). The CDR3 reads CASSHSGNRNEQFF. The DNA for the CDR3 is TGTGCCAGCAGCCATAGCGGGAATCGCAATGAGCAGTTCTTC. Based on the CDR3 plus reference TRBV11-1 and TRBJ2-1, the full variable domain is EAEVAQSPRYKITEKSQAVAFWCDPISGHATLYWYRQILGQGPELLVQFQDESVVDDSQLPKDRFSAERLKGVDSTLKIQPAELGDSAMYLCASSHSGNRNEQFFGPGTRLTVL.

This clonotype came up a few times. A read error may produce the germline difference seen at one junction end. This chain links TRBV7-2 with TRBJ1-2, with D hard to call. In germline, CDR1 is SGHTA, CDR2 FQGNSA. The CDR3 covers 16 residues. CDR3 region: CASSLEATRVNYGYTF. The CDR3 bases are TGTGCCAGCAGCTTAGAAGCGACACGGGTTAACTATGGCTACACTTTC. Full variable domain (missing parts from reference TRBV7-2 and TRBJ1-2): GAGVSQSPSNKVTEKGKDVELRCDPISGHTALYWYRQSLGQGLEFLIYFQGNSAPDKSGLPSDRFSAERTGGSVSTLTIQRTQQEDSAVYLCASSLEATRVNYGYTFGSGTRLTVV.

The chain combines TRBV7-9 with TRBJ2-3; D might be TRBD2 (5 bases). Germline V lookup: CDR1 SEHNR, CDR2 FQNEAQ (reference sequence). The CDR3 extends over 17 amino acids. Between the trimmed V and J ends, which lost 4 bases and 4 bases, there was a span of 21 bases. This chain's CDR3 is CASSSTKDPPEADTQYF. For the CDR3, the DNA is TGTGCCAGCAGCTCAACGAAGGACCCACCGGAGGCAGATACGCAGTATTTT.

This clonotype has only a few counts. The genes are TRBV28 and TRBJ2-3; TRBD2 agrees at 11 bases. This CDR3 spans 17 amino acids. From germline, CDR1 is MDHEN and CDR2 SYDVKM. J gave up 2 bases and V 4 bases, and 8 bases lay outside the gene matches. The CDR3 DNA is TGTGCCAGCAGTTCTCCCGGGACTAGCGGAAACACAGATACGCAGTATTTT. This translates into CASSSPGTSGNTDTQYF.

The gene calls are TRBV10-3 and TRBJ2-6; a possible D gene is TRBD1 (6 bases). CDR1 and CDR2 from the germline V gene are ENHRY and SYGVKD. This CDR3 has 18 residues. Trimming stripped 3 bases from V and 0 bases from J, with 15 bases between. Here the CDR3 DNA reads TGTGCCATCAGTGATCGGGCAGGGGAATACTCTGGGGCCAACGTCCTGACTTTC. As protein: CAISDRAGEYSGANVLTF.

Notes on this clonotype: The junction does not match germline at one end; this may be a read error. The rearrangement joins TRBV10-3 to TRBJ2-7, with TRBD1 identical over 8 bases. CDR3 size: 14 residues. From germline, CDR1 is ENHRY and CDR2 SYGVKD. The CDR3 bases are TGTGCCACCAGTGAGTTTTCAGGGGGCGACGAGCAGTACTTC. Protein product: CATSEFSGGDEQYF.

The chain employs TRBV7-9 and TRBJ2-1; D is unclear. Germline CDR1 and CDR2: SEHNR and FQNEAQ (reference sequence). The CDR3 is 13 residues long. V lost 5 bases to trimming and J lost 11 bases, with 16 bases between them. The CDR3 sequence: CASSPRTVFQQFF. The CDR3 region has the DNA TGTGCCAGCAGCCCCAGGACCGTCTTCCAGCAGTTCTTC.

This clonotype has just a few counts. The chain employs TRBV20-1 and TRBJ2-5, with D unclear. The J call may be faulty, since TRBJ2-7 better matches the DNA end. Germline CDR1 is DFQATT and CDR2 is SNEGSKA (reference sequence). This CDR3 comprises 11 residues. CDR3 in amino acids: CSARSPYEQYF. DNA for the CDR3: TGCAGTGCTAGGTCCCCCTACGAGCAGTACTTC.

The V and J genes are TRBV3-1 and TRBJ2-1; D unclear. With 1 base removed from V and 8 bases from J, the gap between germline ends came to 6 bases. CDR1 LGHDT and CDR2 YNNKEL come from the germline V gene (reference sequence). The CDR3 sequence is 12 residues long. This CDR3 reads CASSQVVDEQFF. CDR3 DNA: TGTGCCAGCAGCCAAGTTGTGGATGAGCAGTTCTTC.

The chain uses TRBV4-3 and TRBJ2-1; D could derive from TRBD1 or TRBD2 (5 bases each). The V end lost 0 bases, the J end lost 6 bases, and 15 bases lay between the germline ends. Looked up from germline, CDR1 is LGHNA and CDR2 is YSLEER. This CDR3 has 16 amino acids. DNA of the CDR3: TGCGCCAGCAGCCAAGATGGGACGGTGATTTCCAATGAGCAGTTCTTC. Protein sequence: CASSQDGTVISNEQFF.

The chain has TRBV7-8 and TRBJ2-1; 10 bases match TRBD2. V lost 1 base to trimming and J lost 4 bases; unmatched junction nucleotides: 7. CDR1 is SGHVS and CDR2 is FQNEAQ in the germline V gene. The CDR3 is made up of 17 amino acids. CDR3 DNA sequence: TGTGCCAGCAGCTTAGTAGATAGCGGGGGGACTTACAATGAGCAGTTCTTC. As protein: CASSLVDSGGTYNEQFF.

This clonotype was counted a few times. The V call is TRBV12-3 or TRBV12-4, the J call TRBJ1-2, with 7 bases aligning to TRBD1. V dropped 6 bases and J dropped 6; count of bases not matched to a gene: 10. This CDR3 region has 14 residues. The CDR3 protein is CASSSIGTVHGYTF. In DNA form, the CDR3 reads TGTGCCAGCAGCAGCATCGGGACAGTTCATGGCTACACCTTC.

This clonotype was counted only a few times. This chain joins TRBV10-3 and TRBJ2-3; TRBD1 agrees at 8 bases. V lost 7 bases and J lost 7; bases outside the gene matches: 4. The CDR3 totals 12 residues. Germline V gene sequence: CDR1 ENHRY, CDR2 SYGVKD. The CDR3 is CAITGQGNTQYF. In DNA form, the CDR3 reads TGTGCCATCACCGGACAGGGAAATACGCAGTATTTT.

This clonotype has more than one count but fewer than ten. The V call is TRBV6-1, the J call TRBJ2-1; D remains ambiguous. V dropped 0 bases and J dropped 10 bases, with 13 bases sitting between them. From germline, CDR1 is MNHNS and CDR2 SASEGT. The CDR3 is 14 residues long. CDR3 DNA: TGTGCCAGCAGTGAAGCTTGGGTAGCCCAAGAGCAGTTCTTC. It translates to CASSEAWVAQEQFF.

The J gene is TRBJ2-5, the V gene TRBV2; 8 nucleotides match TRBD1. CDR3 size: 16 residues. Germline-derived CDR1 and CDR2 are SNHLY and FYNNEI. Germline trimming cut 8 bases from V and 0 bases from J; bases unmatched to any gene: 11. The CDR3 loop reads CASGLNRGKNQETQYF. CDR3 nucleotides: TGTGCCAGCGGGCTTAACAGGGGGAAAAACCAAGAGACCCAGTACTTC.

The gene calls are TRBV29-1 and TRBJ2-1; 9 bases fit TRBD2. CDR3 length equals 18 residues. The V segment lost 8 bases and the J segment 7 bases; nucleotides outside the gene matches: 24. The V gene's germline CDR1 is SQVTM and CDR2 ANQGSEA. CDR3 protein: CSPSPGRREGQEMNEQFF. CDR3 bases: TGCAGCCCCTCGCCCGGGAGGCGGGAGGGCCAGGAGATGAATGAGCAGTTCTTC.